This T cell receptor beta chain was profiled in a study of shared clonotypes between healthy human individuals (dated by TCRdb to 2018 to 2020). For the wider study: A few men and a couple of women, aged 18 to 49 years, made up the cohort. Blood TCR repertoires of several healthy adults were deeply sequenced to estimate repertoire size and the extent of clonotype sharing between individuals. Libraries were prepared and TCR repertoires were sequenced by different laboratories using diverse techniques, in order to increase sequencing depth and limit assay-specific biases. Per donor, leukapheresis produced somewhere between about 0.94 and 8.9 billion PBMCs. The paper's findings and limits, for the study overall: Pairwise subsampling led to the expectation that sequencing depth would affect the degree of clonotype sharing among donors. The genetic and exposure-history diversity represented was limited by the small number of donors. Sampling was limited to blood, and TCR repertoires in tissue likely differ from TCR repertoires in blood.

V loses 3 bases, J loses 5 bases, and the germline ends lie 10 bases apart. In the germline V gene, CDR1 corresponds to MGHDK and CDR2 to SYGVNS. The CDR3 goes from the cysteine to the phenylalanine over 14 residues. Only the CDR3 region is kept as DNA, spanning 42 bases read in frame from base 1. The donors were healthy, HIV-negative adults with no recently reported acute infections or vaccinations. Only Caucasian adults living in Nashville, Tennessee, USA were represented among the donors. For unsorted samples, 90 million or so PBMCs were counted and genomic DNA was extracted with the QIAamp DNA Blood Mini kit. Blood was collected by leukapheresis, and PBMCs were isolated by Ficoll-Histopaque density gradient centrifugation and then cryopreserved in liquid nitrogen vapor phase. Worth noting for this clone: The antigen it binds to is not known. Base qualities are not at hand, and no much larger clone is one base apart.

TCR CDR3 regions were amplified from genomic DNA by multiplex PCR using the deep immunoSEQ assay. For each cell subset, the extracted genomic DNA was distributed evenly across all wells of several immunoSEQ 96-well plates, and each plate served as one replicate. For unsorted PBMC, each replicate PCR was loaded with 300 to 350 ng genomic DNA, equivalent to around 30,000 T cell genomes. Unsorted PBMC genomic DNA was sequenced across ten immunoSEQ deep assay plates. The purified libraries were quantified using a Qubit 3.0 fluorometer, sized with a Bioanalyzer 2100, and then quantified again using the KAPA Library Quantification kit. Every immunoSEQ 96-well plate was sequenced on a separate single-read 150-cycle Illumina NextSeq 550 flow cell. Per the original workflow: Because the immunoSEQ output included only junctional sequences and no quality scores, the filtering could not be the same as the filtering used for full-length reads. Sequences were annotated with PyIR, a Python wrapper for IgBLAST v1.9, and V/J genes and CDR3 were assigned using IMGT germline references. Reads with weak V/J assignments (E-value above 1e-6), missing CDR3, stop codons, out-of-frame junctions, or ambiguous translated residues were removed. V3J clonotypes were defined by identical inferred V gene, J gene, and CDR3 amino acid sequence. The percentage overlap between two repertoires was calculated by dividing the number of shared unique clonotypes by the size of the smaller repertoire. Three approaches were used to assess repertoire richness: RTK rarefaction, the Chao1 estimator, and Recon v2.1 estimates of unobserved clonotypes. In its TCRdb copy, this immuneACCESS table keeps in-frame sequences only and misses some clones. Where compared with another copy, unresolved V genes explain less than half of these, and the others have no known cause. V, J and clone size derive from that table, while D and trimming were established from the DNA sequence. The sample profile shows about 490,000 clones; less than 80% of them were found once. The top ten clonotypes cover less than 15% of the sample.

The chain was built from TRBV25-1 and TRBJ2-2; the D gene is unclear. Sequences were obtained from PBMCs. This clonotype was obtained from a middle-aged woman in good health. Some clones in this sample may be carry-over from other donors' samples. CDR3 loop: CASSDNRQTGELFF. At the DNA level, the sequence is TGTGCCAGCAGTGACAACCGCCAAACCGGGGAGCTGTTTTTT.